This T cell receptor (beta chain) was captured in a study of post-analysis software for immune sequencing data. General observations from the study: Higher frequency in patients than in controls was seen for about five TRBV segments, with TRBV5-6, TRBV5-1 and TRBV20-1 among them.

This clonotype was observed a handful of times. Its matching antigen is unknown. This CDR3 is built from 11 residues. The germline CDR1 and CDR2 sequences are ENHRY and SYGVKD. With 8 bases removed from V and 4 bases from J, the gap between germline ends came to 9 bases. cDNA libraries for TCR beta contained unique molecular identifiers. TCRdb analysed the PCR reads with MiXCR anew, one entry per CDR3 protein. The sample comprises about 820,000 distinct CDR3 sequences, about 57% of which are singletons, and about 4.8% rests with the top ten. The gene calls are TRBV10-3 and TRBJ2-7; D not certain. This receptor was identified in a girl between 5 and 17 years old with multiple sclerosis. Material: blood. CDR3 in amino acids: CAIGRLYEQYF. The CDR3 coding sequence is TGTGCCATCGGGCGGCTTTACGAGCAGTACTTC.